The 21 T cell receptor beta chains given below trace back to one sample, sequenced in a study of blood T cell repertoires in COVID-19 (dated by TCRdb to the early 2020s). The library was generated by the immunoSEQ multiplex PCR assay. This is the immuneACCESS table as TCRdb keeps it, with only in-frame sequences that have V and J called. A part of the clones is gone; compared with another copy, unresolved V genes explain less than half, and the rest is unexplained. The sample records about 300,000 clones, just over 90% of which are singletons. The ten largest clonotypes hold around 2.2% of the sample. Sequencing input: peripheral blood. Source of these receptors: a woman in her thirties with COVID-19, enrolled during active disease.

The chain recombines TRBV18 with TRBJ2-2, with D maybe TRBD1 (5 bases). The CDR3 has 16 residues. Germline V gene data show CDR1 as KGHSH and CDR2 as LQKENI. Trimming left V 0 bases short and J 1 base short, with 9 bases between. The CDR3 DNA reads TGTGCCAGCTCACCACCTGACAGCCTGAACACCGGGGAGCTGTTTTTT. This gives the protein CASSPPDSLNTGELFF.

The chain has TRBV7-9 and TRBJ2-1, with D maybe TRBD1 (5 bases). The CDR3 is made up of 14 amino acids. The germline V gene has CDR1 SEHNR and CDR2 FQNEAQ (reference sequence). Trimming cost V 4 bases and J 4 bases, with 11 bases left between them. As DNA, the CDR3 is TGTGCCAGCAGCTGGGGCCTCGGGTACAATGAGCAGTTCTTC. It specifies CASSWGLGYNEQFF.

This chain connects TRBV10-3 to TRBJ2-2; D perhaps matches TRBD2 (6 bases). V was shortened by 8 bases and J by 3 bases, with 13 bases between the two germline ends. The CDR3 has 14 amino acids. CDR1 is ENHRY, CDR2 SYGVKD, per germline. This chain's CDR3 is CAIGPGVDTGELFF. The DNA of the CDR3 is TGTGCCATCGGTCCGGGAGTTGACACCGGGGAGCTGTTTTTT.

The J gene is TRBJ2-3, the V gene TRBV27; 9 bases align to TRBD2. From germline, CDR1 is MNHEY and CDR2 SMNVEV (reference sequence). The V and J ends lost 4 bases and 1 base, in that order; junction bases with no gene match: 15. The CDR3 covers 19 residues. DNA for the CDR3: TGTGCCAGCAGTTCCCCTTCATACTTAGCGGGAGAAGGCACAGATACGCAGTATTTT. Translated: CASSSPSYLAGEGTDTQYF.

The chain employs TRBV19 and TRBJ1-1; the match to TRBD1 covers 9 bases. The CDR3 contains 14 residues. From germline, CDR1 is LNHDA and CDR2 SQIVND (reference sequence). The trim removed 4 bases at V and 10 bases at J, leaving 10 bases unmatched. The CDR3 region is CASSTGQGRTRAFF. In DNA form, the CDR3 reads TGTGCCAGTAGTACTGGACAGGGGCGAACAAGAGCTTTCTTT.

V is TRBV7-2 and J is TRBJ2-6; no definite D call. Germline assignment: CDR1 SGHTA and CDR2 FQGNSA. This CDR3 region has 17 residues. Trimming cost V 2 bases and J 0 bases, with 11 bases left between them. The CDR3 DNA is TGTGCCAGCAGCTTAAGTCAGGTCGCCTCTGGGGCCAACGTCCTGACTTTC. Protein: CASSLSQVASGANVLTF.

The V gene is TRBV6-6, the J gene TRBJ2-7; 14 nucleotides line up with TRBD2. This CDR3 has 16 residues. The germline gives CDR1 MNHNY, CDR2 SVGAGI (reference sequence). The junction had 3 bases not matched to a gene; V was cut back by 2 bases and J by 3 bases. CDR3 loop: CASSYPGTSGSYEQYF. Here the CDR3 DNA reads TGTGCCAGCAGTTACCCTGGGACTAGCGGGAGCTACGAGCAGTACTTC.

This chain uses TRBV29-1 with TRBJ2-7; D is perhaps TRBD2 (5 bases). V lost 6 bases and J lost 6, with 18 bases in between. The CDR3 extends over 13 amino acids. The germline gives CDR1 SQVTM, CDR2 ANQGSEA. CDR3 DNA sequence: TGCAGCGTACTCGGCCGGGATGACGGCGAGCAGTACTTC. Amino acids: CSVLGRDDGEQYF.

V is TRBV19 and J is TRBJ1-5, with 8 bases lining up with TRBD1. The CDR3 length is 15 residues. V was clipped by 3 bases and J by 2 bases; unmatched bases: 3. Germline lookup yields CDR1 LNHDA and CDR2 SQIVND (reference sequence). DNA of the CDR3: TGTGCCAGTAGTATGTGGGGACAGGGCAATCAGCCCCAGCATTTT. Protein sequence: CASSMWGQGNQPQHF. Full variable domain (remainder filled in from reference TRBV19 and TRBJ1-5): DGGITQSPKYLFRKEGQNVTLSCEQNLNHDAMYWYRQDPGQGLRLIYYSQIVNDFQKGDIAEGYSVSREKKESFPLTVTSAQKNPTAFYLCASSMWGQGNQPQHFGDGTRLSIL.

This clone was found a few times. V usage is TRBV2 and J usage is TRBJ1-5, with TRBD1 identical over 7 bases. Germline V lookup: CDR1 SNHLY, CDR2 FYNNEI. The CDR3 has 14 residues. V shed 5 bases, J shed 2 bases, and the junction held 3 bases outside the gene matches. This CDR3 reads CASSLQGGNQPQHF. The CDR3 DNA follows: TGTGCCAGCAGTCTCCAGGGGGGCAATCAGCCCCAGCATTTT. Based on the CDR3 plus reference TRBV2 and TRBJ1-5, the full variable domain is EPEVTQTPSHQVTQMGQEVILRCVPISNHLYFYWYRQILGQKVEFLVSFYNNEISEKSEIFDDQFSVERPDGSNFTLKIRSTKLEDSAMYFCASSLQGGNQPQHFGDGTRLSIL.

This chain links TRBV30 with TRBJ2-3; D is possibly TRBD1 (6 bases). Germline V gene data show CDR1 as GTSNPN and CDR2 as SVGIG (reference sequence). V shed 8 bases and J shed 5 bases, with 23 bases lying between them. The CDR3 totals 15 residues. CDR3 nucleotide sequence: TGTGCCCTGTCTCTCAGGGGCCGTAATTTAGATACGCAGTATTTT. Encoded protein: CALSLRGRNLDTQYF.

This clone was observed a single time. V and J are TRBV7-9 and TRBJ2-1, with 11 bases matching TRBD2. CDR3 size: 16 residues. Germline values: CDR1 SEHNR, CDR2 FQNEAQ (reference sequence). V lost 1 base, J lost 7 bases, and 6 bases stayed unmatched. Written as DNA, the CDR3 is TGTGCCAGCAGCTTAGGGGCTAGCGGGAGGTGGAATGAGCAGTTCTTC. This gives the protein CASSLGASGRWNEQFF. Full variable domain (missing parts from reference TRBV7-9 and TRBJ2-1): DTGVSQNPRHKITKRGQNVTFRCDPISEHNRLYWYRQTLGQGPEFLTYFQNEAQLEKSRLLSDRFSAERPKGSFSTLEIQRTEQGDSAMYLCASSLGASGRWNEQFFGPGTRLTVL.

The rearrangement joins TRBV18 to TRBJ1-2; possible D gene TRBD1, 5 bases. The CDR3 sequence is 12 residues long. V lost 5 bases to trimming and J lost 6 bases, with 10 bases between them. Germline V gene sequence: CDR1 KGHSH, CDR2 LQKENI. DNA for the CDR3: TGTGCCAGCTCAGAGGGGAGGAATGGCTACACCTTC. Residues: CASSEGRNGYTF.

The gene calls are TRBV7-9 and TRBJ1-1; TRBD1 aligns across 10 bases. Germline V gene lookup returns CDR1 SEHNR and CDR2 FQNEAQ (reference sequence). The CDR3 is 18 amino acids. The J segment lost 2 bases and the V segment lost 0 bases, leaving 9 bases of the junction unmatched. The DNA of the CDR3 is TGTGCCAGCAGCTTAGCTATTGGGACAGGGGCGATTAACACTGAAGCTTTCTTT. Amino acid sequence: CASSLAIGTGAINTEAFF.

The chain has TRBV10-3 and TRBJ1-1, with D possibly being TRBD1 (6 bases). The germline gives CDR1 ENHRY, CDR2 SYGVKD. This CDR3 is built from 12 residues. Trimming took 10 bases from V and 1 from J, leaving 10 bases between them. CDR3 protein: CATGTPNTEAFF. The DNA for the CDR3 is TGTGCCACCGGGACACCGAACACTGAAGCTTTCTTT.

The chain carries TRBV27 and TRBJ1-2; 8 bases are a match to TRBD1. Germline V lookup: CDR1 MNHEY, CDR2 SMNVEV (reference sequence). The CDR3 totals 15 residues. Trimming removed 4 bases from V and 5 bases from J; junction bases left unmatched: 9. For the CDR3, the DNA is TGTGCCAGCAGTTCGAACAGGGGGAACGTATATGGCTACACCTTC. Translated, it gives CASSSNRGNVYGYTF.

The V gene is TRBV5-1, the J gene TRBJ2-2; possible D gene TRBD2, 5 bases. Trimming pared 4 bases from V and 3 bases from J, leaving 16 bases between. The CDR3 extends over 16 amino acids. Germline lookup yields CDR1 SGHRS and CDR2 YFSETQ. CDR3 protein: CASSPEGGPHTGELFF. CDR3 DNA: TGCGCCAGCAGCCCCGAGGGCGGGCCGCACACCGGGGAGCTGTTTTTT. Supplemented by reference TRBV5-1 and TRBJ2-2, the full variable domain reads KAGVTQTPRYLIKTRGQQVTLSCSPISGHRSVSWYQQTPGQGLQFLFEYFSETQRNKGNFPGRFSGRQFSNSRSEMNVSTLELGDSALYLCASSPEGGPHTGELFFGEGSRLTVL.

J is TRBJ1-4 and V is TRBV30; 12 positions agree with TRBD1. The CDR3 covers 18 residues. The germline V gene has CDR1 GTSNPN and CDR2 SVGIG (reference sequence). J lost 8 bases, V lost 3 bases, and 16 bases had no gene match. The DNA of the CDR3 is TGTGCCTGGAGGCTTGGGGGCGGGACAGGGGGCGCTTGGGAAAAACTGTTTTTT. Protein product: CAWRLGGGTGGAWEKLFF.

The chain combines TRBV5-1 with TRBJ2-3; the match to TRBD2 covers 7 bases. CDR1 is SGHRS, CDR2 YFSETQ, per germline. The CDR3 is made up of 16 amino acids. Losses at the gene ends were 4 bases for V and 2 bases for J; bases not matched to a gene: 10. CDR3 nucleotide sequence: TGCGCCAGCAGCCTAGCTAGCGGTCGGTCCACAGATACGCAGTATTTT. This sequence encodes CASSLASGRSTDTQYF.

This sequence joins TRBV11-2 and TRBJ2-1; TRBD1 is a possible D gene (6 bases). Germline values: CDR1 SGHAT, CDR2 FQNNGV. There are 15 residues in the CDR3. Trimming shortened V by 5 bases and J by 4 bases, and 15 bases separated the two germline ends. The CDR3 sequence: CASSPATGPYNEQFF. The CDR3 nucleotides are TGTGCCAGCAGCCCAGCGACAGGACCATACAATGAGCAGTTCTTC.

The rearrangement uses TRBV11-1 and TRBJ2-1; 10 bases fit TRBD2. Per germline, CDR1 SGHAT and CDR2 FQDESV (reference sequence). Losses at the gene ends were 5 bases for V and 1 base for J; bases not matched to a gene: 5. The CDR3 sequence is 16 residues long. The CDR3 coding sequence is TGTGCCAGCAGCGGTAGCGGGAGGCCGTCCTACAATGAGCAGTTCTTC. Amino acids: CASSGSGRPSYNEQFF.